This TCR beta chain stems from a study of Tregs in tolerant kidney transplant recipients. Study findings and constraints: The small number of patients limits these findings pending further validation. This study did not directly address biological reproducibility.

Some clones are missing from TCRdb's copy, which holds only in-frame ones; the method was immunoSEQ multiplex PCR. The data show 90,000 to 150,000 clones, around nine tenths seen once. The sample holds a few counts of this clone. What it binds is not known. Trimming removed 5 bases from V and 7 bases from J, with 12 bases in between. CDR3 length: 12 amino acids. The germline V gene encodes CDR1 SGHDT and CDR2 YYEEEE. Unstimulated regulatory T cells (CD4+CD25+CD127-), CD4+CD25- non-regulatory cells, CD4 and CD8 cells were FACS-sorted from thawed PBMCs. This receptor was obtained from a human donor in good health. The chain carries TRBV5-6 and TRBJ1-2, with TRBD1 as a possible D gene (6 bases). Sequencing was performed on CD4+ T cells from blood. The CDR3 nucleotides read TGTGCCAGCAGTGGGACACCAGGTGGCTACACCTTC. This sequence encodes CASSGTPGGYTF.